A selection of T cell receptor beta chains follows, all from one sample in a study of blood T cell repertoires in COVID-19. Measured with immunoSEQ multiplex PCR; TCRdb has only the in-frame clones, and not every one. Of about 100,000 clones in the sample, around four fifths are singletons; the top ten hold over 10%. Sequencing input: peripheral blood. The receptors were gathered from a man aged 45-65 years with active or convalescent COVID-19. Each CDR3 is given with its conserved first and last residue. D genes are given only for firm matches. A row's size may be missing; if present it is once, few, many or a size class.

J gene: TRBJ2-5
D gene: TRBD2
clone size: -
V gene: TRBV29-1
CDR3 protein: CSAGGAGGVVTQYF
CDR3 DNA: TGCAGCGCCGGAGGGGCGGGAGGGGTGGTGACCCAGTACTTC

J gene: TRBJ2-1
D gene: TRBD1
clone size: -
V gene: TRBV4-1
CDR3 protein: CASSLRDREGGEQFF
CDR3 DNA: TGCGCCAGCAGCCTCCGGGACAGGGAAGGGGGTGAGCAGTTCTTC

J gene: TRBJ1-5
D gene: -
clone size: -
V gene: TRBV5-1
CDR3 protein: CASSLGQWNQPQHF
CDR3 DNA: TGCGCCAGCAGCTTGGGGCAGTGGAATCAGCCCCAGCATTTT

J gene: TRBJ2-3
D gene: TRBD2
clone size: -
V gene: TRBV28
CDR3 protein: CASSSFSGRVDTQYF
CDR3 DNA: TGTGCCAGCAGTTCCTTTAGCGGGAGGGTGGATACGCAGTATTTT

J gene: TRBJ2-3
D gene: TRBD2
clone size: -
V gene: TRBV18
CDR3 protein: CASSPLLSSGRASRDTQYF
CDR3 DNA: TGTGCCAGCTCACCACTTTTATCGAGCGGGAGGGCCTCGCGAGATACGCAGTATTTT

J gene: TRBJ2-7
D gene: -
clone size: -
V gene: TRBV19
CDR3 protein: CASKEARGAYEQYF
CDR3 DNA: TGTGCCAGTAAGGAGGCCAGGGGGGCCTACGAGCAGTACTTC

J gene: TRBJ2-5
D gene: TRBD1
clone size: -
V gene: TRBV7-3
CDR3 protein: CASSQDRGETQYF
CDR3 DNA: TGTGCCAGCAGCCAAGACAGGGGAGAGACCCAGTACTTC

J gene: TRBJ1-4
D gene: -
clone size: -
V gene: TRBV11-3
CDR3 protein: CASSLTGKGNEKLFF
CDR3 DNA: TGTGCCAGCAGCTTAACAGGGAAGGGAAACGAAAAACTGTTTTTT

J gene: TRBJ2-7
D gene: TRBD1
clone size: -
V gene: TRBV5-1
CDR3 protein: CASGRTGNYEQYF
CDR3 DNA: TGCGCCAGCGGTAGGACAGGGAATTACGAGCAGTACTTC

J gene: TRBJ2-2
D gene: -
clone size: -
V gene: TRBV24-1
CDR3 protein: CATTTSTTNTGELFF
CDR3 DNA: TGTGCCACCACTACCTCCACCACGAACACCGGGGAGCTGTTTTTT

J gene: TRBJ2-5
D gene: -
clone size: -
V gene: TRBV7-9
CDR3 protein: CASSLGGIETQYF
CDR3 DNA: TGTGCCAGCAGCCTAGGCGGGATTGAGACCCAGTACTTC

J gene: TRBJ2-1
D gene: -
clone size: few
V gene: TRBV3-1/TRBV3-2
CDR3 protein: CASSPGLYNEQFF
CDR3 DNA: TGTGCCAGCAGCCCGGGACTTTACAATGAGCAGTTCTTC

J gene: TRBJ2-1
D gene: -
clone size: -
V gene: TRBV7-9
CDR3 protein: CASSLRGYNEQFF
CDR3 DNA: TGTGCCAGCAGCTTACGGGGCTACAATGAGCAGTTCTTC

J gene: TRBJ1-3
D gene: -
clone size: -
V gene: TRBV29-1
CDR3 protein: CSVRQGRNTIYF
CDR3 DNA: TGCAGCGTACGACAAGGTAGAAACACCATATATTTT

J gene: TRBJ1-2
D gene: TRBD1
clone size: -
V gene: TRBV28
CDR3 protein: CASSFIGGGGYTF
CDR3 DNA: TGTGCCAGCAGTTTCATAGGGGGCGGTGGCTACACCTTC

J gene: TRBJ2-7
D gene: -
clone size: -
V gene: TRBV6-5
CDR3 protein: CASSELAKENEQYF
CDR3 DNA: TGTGCCAGCAGCGAGCTAGCGAAGGAGAACGAGCAGTACTTC

J gene: TRBJ1-4
D gene: -
clone size: -
V gene: TRBV7-8
CDR3 protein: CASSLGKAGARNEKLFF
CDR3 DNA: TGTGCCAGCAGCTTGGGGAAGGCAGGGGCCCGTAATGAAAAACTGTTTTTT

J gene: TRBJ1-5
D gene: -
clone size: once
V gene: TRBV28
CDR3 protein: CASSWGDQPQHF
CDR3 DNA: TGTGCCAGCAGTTGGGGGGATCAGCCCCAGCATTTT

J gene: TRBJ1-4
D gene: -
clone size: -
V gene: TRBV4-1
CDR3 protein: CASDGGQGVRSNEKLFF
CDR3 DNA: TGCGCCAGCGACGGTGGGCAGGGCGTGAGGTCTAATGAAAAACTGTTTTTT

J gene: TRBJ2-1
D gene: TRBD2
clone size: -
V gene: TRBV7-7
CDR3 protein: CASSLMAGGYNEQFF
CDR3 DNA: TGTGCTAGCAGCTTAATGGCGGGAGGGTACAATGAGCAGTTCTTC

J gene: TRBJ1-2
D gene: -
clone size: -
V gene: TRBV6-5
CDR3 protein: CASSYTGQDRGYTF
CDR3 DNA: TGTGCCAGCAGTTACACTGGGCAGGATAGAGGCTACACCTTC

J gene: TRBJ2-5
D gene: TRBD2
clone size: -
V gene: TRBV6-2/TRBV6-3
CDR3 protein: CASSYDPAASGLQETQYF
CDR3 DNA: TGTGCCAGCAGTTACGATCCGGCGGCTAGCGGGTTACAAGAGACCCAGTACTTC

J gene: TRBJ2-1
D gene: TRBD2
clone size: -
V gene: TRBV7-3
CDR3 protein: CASSSGLAGHNEQFF
CDR3 DNA: TGTGCCAGCAGCTCCGGACTAGCGGGACACAATGAGCAGTTCTTC

J gene: TRBJ1-3
D gene: TRBD1
clone size: -
V gene: TRBV18
CDR3 protein: CASSLHPGQNSGNTIYF
CDR3 DNA: TGTGCCAGCTCGTTGCATCCGGGACAGAACTCTGGAAACACCATATATTTT

J gene: TRBJ1-4
D gene: TRBD1
clone size: -
V gene: TRBV3-1/TRBV3-2
CDR3 protein: CASSPRQGSDEKLFF
CDR3 DNA: TGTGCCAGCAGCCCTAGACAGGGGTCGGATGAAAAACTGTTTTTT

J gene: TRBJ1-2
D gene: -
clone size: few
V gene: TRBV7-9
CDR3 protein: CASSPLEGGYTF
CDR3 DNA: TGTGCCAGCAGCCCGCTGGAGGGCGGCTACACCTTC

J gene: TRBJ2-7
D gene: -
clone size: -
V gene: TRBV5-1
CDR3 protein: CASSEFGQTYEQYF
CDR3 DNA: TGCGCCAGCAGCGAATTTGGACAGACCTACGAGCAGTACTTC

J gene: TRBJ2-2
D gene: TRBD1
clone size: -
V gene: TRBV30
CDR3 protein: CAWNRDRAGELFF
CDR3 DNA: TGTGCCTGGAACCGGGACAGGGCCGGGGAGCTGTTTTTT

J gene: TRBJ2-7
D gene: TRBD1
clone size: few
V gene: TRBV6-6
CDR3 protein: CASRTGGFSYEQYF
CDR3 DNA: TGTGCCAGCAGGACAGGGGGCTTCTCCTACGAGCAGTACTTC

J gene: TRBJ2-7
D gene: TRBD2
clone size: -
V gene: TRBV5-1
CDR3 protein: CASSQTSGTYEQYF
CDR3 DNA: TGCGCCAGCAGCCAGACTAGCGGGACCTACGAGCAGTACTTC

J gene: TRBJ2-3
D gene: -
clone size: -
V gene: TRBV2
CDR3 protein: CASSVSRSTDTQYF
CDR3 DNA: TGTGCCAGCAGTGTATCGCGGAGCACAGATACGCAGTATTTT

J gene: TRBJ1-1
D gene: -
clone size: -
V gene: TRBV6-5
CDR3 protein: CASSYRGGMNTEAFF
CDR3 DNA: TGTGCCAGCAGTTACAGGGGGGGGATGAACACTGAAGCTTTCTTT

J gene: TRBJ2-7
D gene: -
clone size: once
V gene: TRBV5-1
CDR3 protein: CASSLDARSYEQYF
CDR3 DNA: TGCGCCAGCAGCTTGGACGCCAGATCCTACGAGCAGTACTTC

J gene: TRBJ1-2
D gene: -
clone size: -
V gene: TRBV6-5
CDR3 protein: CASSDVSQGGYTF
CDR3 DNA: TGTGCCAGCAGCGATGTGTCCCAGGGTGGCTACACCTTC

J gene: TRBJ2-7
D gene: -
clone size: -
V gene: TRBV5-1
CDR3 protein: CASSLGRTSSYEQYF
CDR3 DNA: TGCGCCAGCAGCTTGGGCAGGACAAGCTCCTACGAGCAGTACTTC

J gene: TRBJ2-7
D gene: TRBD2
clone size: -
V gene: TRBV27
CDR3 protein: CASRQGLAVYEQYF
CDR3 DNA: TGTGCCAGCAGACAGGGACTAGCGGTCTACGAGCAGTACTTC

J gene: TRBJ2-7
D gene: TRBD1
clone size: few
V gene: TRBV27
CDR3 protein: CASSARQGGYEQYF
CDR3 DNA: TGTGCCAGCAGTGCACGACAGGGTGGCTACGAGCAGTACTTC

J gene: TRBJ1-1
D gene: -
clone size: -
V gene: TRBV5-1
CDR3 protein: CASSGKTEMNTEAFF
CDR3 DNA: TGCGCCAGCAGCGGAAAGACAGAAATGAACACTGAAGCTTTCTTT

J gene: TRBJ1-2
D gene: TRBD1
clone size: -
V gene: TRBV2
CDR3 protein: CASSVRQGDYGYTF
CDR3 DNA: TGTGCCAGCAGTGTGAGACAGGGGGACTATGGCTACACCTTC

J gene: TRBJ2-1
D gene: TRBD1
clone size: few
V gene: TRBV5-1
CDR3 protein: CASSLGQGAHNEQFF
CDR3 DNA: TGCGCCAGCAGCTTGGGACAGGGGGCCCACAATGAGCAGTTCTTC

J gene: TRBJ1-5
D gene: -
clone size: -
V gene: TRBV15
CDR3 protein: CATSRDLGAAGQPQHF
CDR3 DNA: TGTGCCACCAGCAGAGATTTGGGGGCGGCGGGTCAGCCCCAGCATTTT

J gene: TRBJ1-5
D gene: -
clone size: -
V gene: TRBV21-1
CDR3 protein: CASSKAGQGRQKPQHF
CDR3 DNA: TGTGCCAGCAGCAAAGCTGGGCAGGGGAGACAAAAGCCCCAGCATTTT

J gene: TRBJ2-3
D gene: TRBD2
clone size: -
V gene: TRBV30
CDR3 protein: CACGLVTDTQYF
CDR3 DNA: TGTGCCTGCGGACTAGTGACAGATACGCAGTATTTT

J gene: TRBJ2-5
D gene: -
clone size: -
V gene: TRBV7-9
CDR3 protein: CASSLEVETQYF
CDR3 DNA: TGTGCCAGCAGCTTGGAGGTAGAGACCCAGTACTTC

J gene: TRBJ2-7
D gene: TRBD2
clone size: -
V gene: TRBV29-1
CDR3 protein: CSGGDYRSDEQYF
CDR3 DNA: TGCAGCGGGGGGGACTATCGGTCCGACGAGCAGTACTTC

J gene: TRBJ2-7
D gene: TRBD1
clone size: -
V gene: TRBV5-1
CDR3 protein: CASSTDRGLSYEQYF
CDR3 DNA: TGCGCCAGCAGCACGGACAGGGGGCTATCCTACGAGCAGTACTTC

J gene: TRBJ2-7
D gene: TRBD2
clone size: -
V gene: TRBV5-1
CDR3 protein: CASATGLADYEQYF
CDR3 DNA: TGCGCCAGCGCAACGGGACTAGCGGATTACGAGCAGTACTTC

J gene: TRBJ2-4
D gene: TRBD2
clone size: -
V gene: TRBV7-8
CDR3 protein: CASSPGTNVAKNIQYF
CDR3 DNA: TGTGCCAGCAGCCCCGGGACTAACGTAGCCAAAAACATTCAGTACTTC

J gene: TRBJ1-5
D gene: -
clone size: -
V gene: TRBV20-1
CDR3 protein: CSSIGQPQHF
CDR3 DNA: TGCAGTTCAATTGGCCAGCCCCAGCATTTT

J gene: TRBJ2-5
D gene: TRBD2
clone size: -
V gene: TRBV11-3
CDR3 protein: CASSPSPGTSGNQETQYF
CDR3 DNA: TGTGCCAGCAGCCCGTCCCCCGGGACTAGCGGGAATCAAGAGACCCAGTACTTC

J gene: TRBJ2-2
D gene: TRBD1
clone size: -
V gene: TRBV30
CDR3 protein: CAWRPGGYTGELFF
CDR3 DNA: TGTGCCTGGAGACCAGGGGGATACACCGGGGAGCTGTTTTTT

J gene: TRBJ2-5
D gene: TRBD1
clone size: once
V gene: TRBV5-1
CDR3 protein: CASSPTGLETQYF
CDR3 DNA: TGCGCCAGCAGCCCGACAGGGTTGGAGACCCAGTACTTC

J gene: TRBJ2-7
D gene: -
clone size: -
V gene: TRBV11-2
CDR3 protein: CASSPARRSYEQYF
CDR3 DNA: TGTGCCAGCAGCCCGGCAAGGAGGTCCTACGAGCAGTACTTC

J gene: TRBJ2-7
D gene: TRBD2
clone size: -
V gene: TRBV12-5
CDR3 protein: CASGFQLAGSEQYF
CDR3 DNA: TGTGCTAGTGGTTTTCAACTAGCGGGATCCGAGCAGTACTTC